A selection of T cell receptor beta chains follows, all from one sample in a study of T cell repertoires in cytomegalovirus infection. TCRdb passed the reads through MiXCR, listing each CDR3 protein once. The table lists approximately 500,000 distinct CDR3 sequences, roughly 34% of them singletons. The antigens of these receptors remain unknown. The source material was cultured PBMCs, sampled from culture after CMV antigen stimulation. All receptors come from a human donor in good health (CMV status not recorded). Some clones in this sample may be carry-over from other donors' samples. Each CDR3 is given with its conserved first and last residue. Fields, in order: J gene, V gene, clone size, D gene, CDR3 DNA, CDR3 protein. D genes are given only for firm matches. Some rows have no size entry. The others give once, few or many, or a class for an expanded clone.

TRBJ1-1,TRBV5-4,-,-,TGTGCCAGCAGCTTGGCTCGGACTGAAGCTTTCTTT,CASSLARTEAFF
TRBJ2-3,TRBV2,once,-,TGTGCCAGCAGCCCAATTGGTGGAGGGACCGCAGATACGCAGTATTTT,CASSPIGGGTADTQYF
TRBJ2-5,TRBV6-1,few,-,TGTGCCAGCAGGGGACTGAACTCCCAAGAGACCCAGTACTTC,CASRGLNSQETQYF
TRBJ2-3,TRBV18,few,-,TGTGCCAGCTCACCACCTTCAGAGAGAACAGATACGCAGTATTTT,CASSPPSERTDTQYF
TRBJ2-7,TRBV28,-,-,TGTGCCACCAGTCAGTACGAGCAGTACTTC,CATSQYEQYF
TRBJ2-7,TRBV11-2,-,-,TGTGCCAGCAGCTTATTTCCCCTCGGGGGGCCACCTCCCTACGAGCAGTACTTC,CASSLFPLGGPPPYEQYF
TRBJ2-3,TRBV20-1,few,TRBD2,TGCAGTGCCCTAGGCTGGCTAGCGGGAGAGGGGGGCACAGATACGCAGTATTTT,CSALGWLAGEGGTDTQYF
TRBJ2-1,TRBV28,-,-,TGTGCCAGCACCCGAGGGGGGCCCCTTTCGTTTGATGAGCAGTTCTTC,CASTRGGPLSFDEQFF
TRBJ2-2,TRBV7-8,-,TRBD2,TGTGCCAGCAGCCCCCTAGTGGGAGGGGCGGGCACCGGGGAGCTGTTTTTT,CASSPLVGGAGTGELFF
TRBJ2-2,TRBV7-2,few,-,TGTGCCAGCACCTCGAACACCGGGGAGCTGTTTTTT,CASTSNTGELFF
TRBJ2-2,TRBV11-2,few,-,TGTGCCAGCAGCTTCCGGGATAGCCAAGGCGGGGAGCTGTTTTTT,CASSFRDSQGGELFF
TRBJ2-1,TRBV6-5,-,TRBD1,TGTGCCAGCAGTTACGATACAGGGGGCAATGAGCAGTTCTTC,CASSYDTGGNEQFF
TRBJ2-3,TRBV19,-,TRBD2,TGTGCCAGTAGTGCGACTAGCCCAACCAGCACAGATACGCAGTATTTT,CASSATSPTSTDTQYF
TRBJ1-6,TRBV24-1,-,TRBD1,TGTGCCACCAGCCGGGACAGGGGACCCCTCCACTTT,CATSRDRGPLHF
TRBJ2-1,TRBV6-2/TRBV6-3,-,TRBD2,TGTGCCAGCAGTTACAACCTTATGGTAGCGGGAGGTAATGAGCAGTTCTTC,CASSYNLMVAGGNEQFF